Included here is one T cell receptor (beta chain) sequence, with context. This entry is derived from a study of shared clonotypes between healthy human individuals. Per the original data handling: There were no quality scores in the junction-only immunoSEQ sequences, so filtering differed. The repertoire was sequenced with immunoSEQ multiplex PCR; TCRdb's copy has only in-frame clones and lacks some. V, J and clone size were drawn from that table, and D and trimming were deduced from the DNA. The sample lists around 640,000 clones, around 96% occurring once. V gave up 1 base and J gave up 0 bases; unmatched junction bases: 10. Germline V CDR1 and CDR2: MNHEY, SMNVEV (reference sequence). This CDR3 is built from 18 residues. Naivety among CD8 cells was defined by CD45RO negativity and positive CCR7 selection, thereby excluding terminally differentiated effector memory CD45RA+ cells.

The V gene is TRBV27, the J gene TRBJ2-3, with 7 bases identical to TRBD2. The clonotype originates from a woman younger than 45 in good health. Sequenced: naive CD8+ T cells sorted from blood. Written as DNA, the CDR3 is TGTGCCAGCAGTTTATGGGCTAGCGGAAAACCTAGCACAGATACGCAGTATTTT. This codes for CASSLWASGKPSTDTQYF.